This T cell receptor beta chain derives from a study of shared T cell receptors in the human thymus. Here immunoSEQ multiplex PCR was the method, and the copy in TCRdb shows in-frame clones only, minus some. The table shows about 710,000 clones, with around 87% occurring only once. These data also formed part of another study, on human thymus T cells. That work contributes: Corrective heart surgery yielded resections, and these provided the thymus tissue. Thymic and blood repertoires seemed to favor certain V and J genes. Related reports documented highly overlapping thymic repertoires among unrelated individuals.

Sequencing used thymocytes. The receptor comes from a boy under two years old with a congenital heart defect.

The DNA of the CDR3 is TGCGCCAGCAGCCAAGATGACAGGGATGAGAGTAATGAAAAACTGTTTTTT. This sequence encodes CASSQDDRDESNEKLFF. V and J are TRBV4-1 and TRBJ1-4; TRBD1 matches 7 bases. V dropped 0 bases and J dropped 4; count of bases not matched to a gene: 8. From germline, CDR1 is MGHRA and CDR2 YSYEKL. CDR3 size: 17 residues.